This note documents a single T cell receptor beta chain sequence. This may stem from a read error, because a much larger clone lies one nucleotide away. This sample was included in a study of tumor and adjacent non-tumor tissue in lung cancer. The library came from three nested PCR rounds adapted from ARM-PCR protocols. TCRdb recomputed calls from the multiplex PCR reads with MiXCR, one row per CDR3 protein. The data hold about 75,000 distinct CDR3 sequences, with about two thirds observed a single time. From germline, CDR1 is SQVTM and CDR2 ANQGSEA. The CDR3 runs to 15 residues. No cell sorting was done before RNA was extracted from the tissue. More than 3 cm separated this lung sample from the edge of the tumor.

The receptor was derived from a woman aged 45 to 65 with non-small cell lung cancer. Sequencing was done on a sample of distant non-tumor lung tissue. The V gene is TRBV29-1, the J gene TRBJ2-2; 12 bases are shared with TRBD2. The CDR3 DNA is TGCAGCGTGAAGACTAGCGGGGGTAACACCGGGGAGCTGCTTTTT. Protein product: CSVKTSGGNTGELLF.